This is a list of T cell receptor beta chains from one sample in a study of cytomegalovirus exposure and HLA in healthy donors. Here immunoSEQ multiplex PCR was the method, and the copy in TCRdb shows in-frame clones only, minus some. The sample yields some 90,000 clones, around three quarters seen once. Sequenced: PBMCs. The source is a man aged 25-40 years in good health and CMV-seropositive. Each CDR3 is given with its conserved first and last residue. The D gene is left open where the match is weak. The listing skips clone size in some rows; elsewhere it reads once, few, many or a size class.

D,J,V,size,DNA,CDR3
TRBD1,TRBJ1-2,TRBV4-3,-,TGCGCCAGCAGCCAAGAGACAGGGAGGACGAACTATGGCTACACCTTC,CASSQETGRTNYGYTF
TRBD2,TRBJ2-3,TRBV2,-,TGTGCCAGCAAAGGACTAGCGGGAGGCAGAGATACGCAGTATTTT,CASKGLAGGRDTQYF
TRBD1,TRBJ1-5,TRBV19,-,TGTGCCTCGCAAGGGGGACAGGGGGACAATCAGCCCCAGCATTTT,CASQGGQGDNQPQHF
-,TRBJ1-3,TRBV2,-,TGTGCCAGCAGGTCCCTCGGGGGGAGCTCTGGAAACACCATATATTTT,CASRSLGGSSGNTIYF
TRBD1,TRBJ2-7,TRBV10-3,-,TGTGCCATCGCGGGACAGGGGACATACGAGCAGTACTTC,CAIAGQGTYEQYF
-,TRBJ2-5,TRBV29-1,few,TGCAGCGTTGATCGACAGGTTGGGGAGACCCAGTACTTC,CSVDRQVGETQYF
-,TRBJ2-3,TRBV18,-,TGTGCCAGCTCACCGACTGCCGATACGCAGTATTTT,CASSPTADTQYF
-,TRBJ1-1,TRBV13,-,TGTGCCAGCAGCTCGGGGGAAGGAGCTTTCTTT,CASSSGEGAFF
TRBD1,TRBJ1-2,TRBV18,-,TGTGCCAGCTCACCCGCAATAGCCGGGACAGGGAGGGGCACCTTC,CASSPAIAGTGRGTF
-,TRBJ2-4,TRBV5-8,-,TGTGCCAGCAGCTTTAGCGGCACGAAAAACATTCAGTACTTC,CASSFSGTKNIQYF
-,TRBJ1-4,TRBV19,few,TGTGCCAGTAGTCCAGTTCTAGACCAAGGAAAACTGTTTTTT,CASSPVLDQGKLFF
-,TRBJ2-7,TRBV6-1,-,TGTGCCAGCAACTACGGACAGAGAAACTACGAGCAGTACTTC,CASNYGQRNYEQYF
-,TRBJ2-7,TRBV27,-,TGTGCCAGCAGTCTTCGGCGGGACCCCTCCTACGAGCAGTACTTC,CASSLRRDPSYEQYF
-,TRBJ1-1,TRBV6-5,once,TGTGCCAGCAGTCCTACAGTGAACACTGAAGCTTTCTTT,CASSPTVNTEAFF
TRBD1,TRBJ1-4,TRBV7-8,-,TGTGCCAGCAGCTTAAGACAGGGGTTTTATGAAAAACTGTTTTTT,CASSLRQGFYEKLFF
-,TRBJ1-4,TRBV6-6,-,TGTGCCAGCTCCCGGGAGGTGCATGAAAAACTGTTTTTT,CASSREVHEKLFF
TRBD1,TRBJ2-6,TRBV5-4,-,TGTGCCAGCAGCTTGGTCAAGGGGGCGAGGAGTGGGGCCAACGTCCTGACTTTC,CASSLVKGARSGANVLTF
-,TRBJ2-4,TRBV30,-,TGTGCCTGCTCCCTAAAAAACATTCAGTACTTC,CACSLKNIQYF
TRBD1,TRBJ2-3,TRBV7-9,-,TGTGCCAGCAGCCCCGGGACAGGGACCACAGATACGCAGTATTTT,CASSPGTGTTDTQYF
-,TRBJ1-2,TRBV6-5,-,TGTGCCAGCAGTTACTCGCTGGGCAGTAACTATGGCTACACCTTC,CASSYSLGSNYGYTF
TRBD1,TRBJ2-1,TRBV7-2,-,TGTGCCAGCAGTCAGGGACAGGGCCTCTGGAATGAGCAGTTCTTC,CASSQGQGLWNEQFF
-,TRBJ2-3,TRBV15,-,TGTGCCACCAGCACCGCGGACTTTACAGATACGCAGTATTTT,CATSTADFTDTQYF
-,TRBJ2-2,TRBV25-1,-,TGTGCCAGCAGCCCCAACAGGGGAGGAGCCGGGGAGCTGTTTTTT,CASSPNRGGAGELFF
TRBD2,TRBJ2-7,TRBV15,once,TGTGCCACCAGCCGGCGGACTAGCGGGAGGCCCGCTTCCTACGAGCAGTACTTC,CATSRRTSGRPASYEQYF
TRBD1,TRBJ2-5,TRBV7-8,-,TGTGCCAGCAGCCCTACAGGGGGCGGGGAGACCCAGTACTTC,CASSPTGGGETQYF
-,TRBJ1-2,TRBV7-9,-,TGTGCCAGCAGCCTGGGCAGGGGTTCTAACTATGGCTACACCTTC,CASSLGRGSNYGYTF
-,TRBJ2-5,TRBV18,-,TGTGCCAGCTCACCACTGGAGGGGCTGAGTGAGACCCAGTACTTC,CASSPLEGLSETQYF
TRBD1,TRBJ2-5,TRBV6-5,-,TGTGCCAGCACCCGAGACAGGGATTGGGAGACCCAGTACTTC,CASTRDRDWETQYF